These T cell receptor beta chains were read from a single sample in a study of identifying expanded T cells in peripheral blood. Sequencing was performed with immunoSEQ multiplex PCR; in TCRdb, only in-frame clones are kept and a portion is missing. The sample gives 100,000 or so clones, over 70% of which show up once; 5% to 6.5% is in the top ten. The sequencing input was blood. These receptors were obtained from a person aged 18-70 years in good health. Each CDR3 is given with its conserved first and last residue. The D gene is left open where the match is weak. Rows may omit the clone size; those that give it use once, few, many or a size class.

17 | TRBJ1-2 | TRBV9 | - | TRBD1 | CASSQPDRGYSNYGYTF | TGTGCCAGCAGTCAGCCTGACAGGGGGTACTCTAACTATGGCTACACCTTC
12 | TRBJ2-7 | TRBV19 | - | - | CASPGDPNEQYF | TGTGCCAGTCCCGGCGACCCGAACGAGCAGTACTTC
14 | TRBJ1-1 | TRBV4-1 | - | - | CASSQEEGATEAFF | TGCGCCAGCAGCCAAGAAGAGGGTGCCACTGAAGCTTTCTTT
13 | TRBJ1-1 | TRBV6-1 | - | - | CASGTEMNTEAFF | TGTGCCAGCGGAACAGAGATGAACACTGAAGCTTTCTTT
13 | TRBJ1-1 | TRBV6-4 | - | - | CASSEQKNTEAFF | TGTGCCAGCAGTGAGCAGAAGAACACTGAAGCTTTCTTT
21 | TRBJ1-4 | TRBV10-3 | - | TRBD1 | CAISEHPPLGQEETTNEKLFF | TGTGCCATCAGTGAGCATCCCCCCCTCGGACAGGAAGAGACAACTAATGAAAAACTGTTTTTT
14 | TRBJ1-2 | TRBV6-5 | - | TRBD1 | CASSYNLQGGGYTF | TGTGCCAGCAGTTACAATCTTCAGGGGGGCGGCTACACCTTC
14 | TRBJ1-1 | TRBV18 | - | - | CASSPSLPNTEAFF | TGTGCCAGCTCACCTTCCCTTCCAAACACTGAAGCTTTCTTT
11 | TRBJ2-1 | TRBV27 | once | - | CASSDWGEQFF | TGTGCCAGCAGCGATTGGGGTGAGCAGTTCTTC
12 | TRBJ2-1 | TRBV11-3 | - | - | CASSRLVNEQFF | TGTGCCAGCAGTCGACTAGTGAATGAGCAGTTCTTC
13 | TRBJ1-1 | TRBV7-7 | - | - | CASSLEAGTEAFF | TGTGCCAGCAGCTTAGAGGCAGGCACTGAAGCTTTCTTT
14 | TRBJ2-3 | TRBV9 | - | - | CASSVEAFTDTQYF | TGTGCCAGCAGCGTAGAAGCCTTCACAGATACGCAGTATTTT
13 | TRBJ1-1 | TRBV30 | once | - | CACGQLLNTEAFF | TGTGCCTGCGGACAGCTATTGAACACTGAAGCTTTCTTT
15 | TRBJ2-5 | TRBV5-1 | - | TRBD1 | CASSGQGATGETQYF | TGCGCCAGCAGCGGACAGGGGGCTACTGGAGAGACCCAGTACTTC
15 | TRBJ2-2 | TRBV6-5 | - | - | CASSPVRGQMGELFF | TGTGCCAGCAGCCCCGTTCGGGGGCAAATGGGGGAGCTGTTTTTT
15 | TRBJ1-3 | TRBV19 | - | - | CASSIDVGVRNTIYF | TGTGCCAGTAGTATAGATGTTGGGGTCCGGAACACCATATATTTT
13 | TRBJ2-5 | TRBV6-1 | - | - | CASSLGMQETQYF | TGTGCCAGCAGTTTGGGGATGCAAGAGACCCAGTACTTC
14 | TRBJ2-7 | TRBV7-9 | - | TRBD1 | CASSLTGVSYEQYF | TGTGCCAGCAGCTTGACAGGGGTATCCTACGAGCAGTACTTC
12 | TRBJ1-2 | TRBV9 | - | - | CASSDGNYGYTF | TGTGCCAGCAGCGACGGCAACTATGGCTACACCTTC
13 | TRBJ1-4 | TRBV19 | - | - | CASSISMNEKLFF | TGTGCCAGTAGCATATCCATGAATGAAAAACTGTTTTTT
13 | TRBJ2-2 | TRBV5-4 | - | TRBD1 | CASSYRGTGELFF | TGTGCCAGCAGTTACAGGGGGACCGGGGAGCTGTTTTTT
12 | TRBJ2-2 | TRBV5-1 | - | - | CASSPYTGELFF | TGCGCCAGCAGCCCTTACACCGGGGAGCTGTTTTTT
19 | TRBJ1-5 | TRBV21-1 | - | - | CASSIRTGGASVCNQPQHF | TGTGCCAGCAGCATACGGACAGGGGGCGCGAGTGTGTGCAATCAGCCCCAGCATTTT
17 | TRBJ1-5 | TRBV15 | - | - | CATSREGGRRGNQPQHF | TGTGCCACCAGCAGAGAAGGCGGGAGAAGGGGCAATCAGCCCCAGCATTTT
15 | TRBJ1-6 | TRBV30 | - | TRBD1 | CAWSTWDSYNSPLHF | TGTGCCTGGAGTACCTGGGACAGTTATAATTCACCCCTCCACTTT
15 | TRBJ2-1 | TRBV5-1 | - | - | CASSQEGTAYNEQFF | TGCGCCAGCAGCCAGGAGGGGACGGCATACAATGAGCAGTTCTTC
13 | TRBJ1-1 | TRBV29-1 | - | - | CSVVTPMNTEAFF | TGCAGCGTTGTCACCCCCATGAACACTGAAGCTTTCTTT
14 | TRBJ1-4 | TRBV30 | - | - | CAWRSTGGNEKLFF | TGTGCCTGGAGATCGACGGGAGGTAATGAAAAACTGTTTTTT
14 | TRBJ2-1 | TRBV29-1 | once | - | CSVRGGTSYNEQFF | TGCAGCGTTAGAGGGGGAACGTCCTACAATGAGCAGTTCTTC
16 | TRBJ2-7 | TRBV7-2 | few | - | CASSSEVARSSYEQYF | TGTGCCAGCAGCTCCGAAGTAGCACGGAGCTCCTACGAGCAGTACTTC
15 | TRBJ1-1 | TRBV4-1 | - | - | CASSQVRGVSMKAFF | TGCGCCAGCAGCCAAGTCCGAGGGGTGAGTATGAAAGCTTTCTTT